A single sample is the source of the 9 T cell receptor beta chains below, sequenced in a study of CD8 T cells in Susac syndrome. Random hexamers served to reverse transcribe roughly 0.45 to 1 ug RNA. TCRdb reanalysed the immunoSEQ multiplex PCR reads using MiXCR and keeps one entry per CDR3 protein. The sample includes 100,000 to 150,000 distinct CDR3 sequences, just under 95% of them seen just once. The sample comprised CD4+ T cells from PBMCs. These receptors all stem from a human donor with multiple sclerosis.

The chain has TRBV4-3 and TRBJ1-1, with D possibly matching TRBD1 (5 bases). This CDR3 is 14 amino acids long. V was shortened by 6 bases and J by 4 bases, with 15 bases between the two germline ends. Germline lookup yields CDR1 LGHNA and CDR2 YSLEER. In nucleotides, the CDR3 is TGCGCCAGCAGGTGGAATCGGGGGGGCACTGAAGCTTTCTTT. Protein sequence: CASRWNRGGTEAFF.

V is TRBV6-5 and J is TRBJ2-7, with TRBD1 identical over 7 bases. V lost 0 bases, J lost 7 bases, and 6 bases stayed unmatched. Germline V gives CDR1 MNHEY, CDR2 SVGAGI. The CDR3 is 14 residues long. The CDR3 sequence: CASSYSILGQEQYF. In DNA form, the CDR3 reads TGTGCCAGCAGTTACTCGATACTGGGACAGGAGCAGTACTTC.

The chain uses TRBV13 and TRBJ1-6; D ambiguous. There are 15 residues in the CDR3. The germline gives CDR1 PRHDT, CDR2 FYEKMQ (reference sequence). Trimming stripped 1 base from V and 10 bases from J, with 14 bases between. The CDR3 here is CASSLAGRRGSPLHF. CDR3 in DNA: TGTGCCAGCAGCTTAGCCGGTCGTCGTGGGTCACCCCTCCACTTT.

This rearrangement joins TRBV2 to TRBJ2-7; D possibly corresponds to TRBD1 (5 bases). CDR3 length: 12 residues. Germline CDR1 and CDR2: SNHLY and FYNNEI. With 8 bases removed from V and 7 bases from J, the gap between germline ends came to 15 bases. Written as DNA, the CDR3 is TGTGCCAGCGCCACAGGCAACGGGGAGCAGTACTTC. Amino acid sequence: CASATGNGEQYF.

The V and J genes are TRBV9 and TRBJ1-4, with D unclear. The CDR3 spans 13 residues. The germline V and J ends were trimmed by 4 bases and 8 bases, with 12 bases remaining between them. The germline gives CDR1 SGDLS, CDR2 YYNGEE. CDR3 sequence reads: CASSTGPGEKLFF. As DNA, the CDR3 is TGTGCCAGCAGCACGGGTCCGGGGGAAAAACTGTTTTTT.

Here the CDR3 DNA reads TGCGCCAGCAGCCCACTCGGGACAAAGCGAGATCAGTACTTC. It yields the protein CASSPLGTKRDQYF. The chain joins TRBV4-1 to TRBJ2-4, with D possibly matching TRBD1 (6 bases). V gave up 4 bases and J gave up 12 bases, with 19 bases separating them. The germline gives CDR1 MGHRA, CDR2 YSYEKL. The CDR3 has 14 amino acids.

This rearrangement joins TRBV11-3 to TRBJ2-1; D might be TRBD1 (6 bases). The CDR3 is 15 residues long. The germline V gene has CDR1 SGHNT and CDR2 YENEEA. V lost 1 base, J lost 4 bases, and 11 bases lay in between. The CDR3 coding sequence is TGTGCCAGCAGCTTAGCACAGGGAGCATACAATGAGCAGTTCTTC. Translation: CASSLAQGAYNEQFF.

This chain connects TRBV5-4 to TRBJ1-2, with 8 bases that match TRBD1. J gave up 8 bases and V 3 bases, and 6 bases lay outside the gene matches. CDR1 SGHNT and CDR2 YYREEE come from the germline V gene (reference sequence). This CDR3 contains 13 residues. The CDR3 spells CASSYDRGGGYTF. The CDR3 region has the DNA TGTGCCAGCAGCTACGACAGGGGTGGGGGCTACACCTTC.

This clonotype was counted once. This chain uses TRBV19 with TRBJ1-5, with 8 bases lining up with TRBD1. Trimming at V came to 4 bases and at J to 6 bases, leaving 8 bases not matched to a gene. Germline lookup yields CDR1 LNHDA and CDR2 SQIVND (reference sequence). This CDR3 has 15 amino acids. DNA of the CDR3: TGTGCCAGTAGTAAACCCAGGGGGCGAGGTCAGCCCCAGCATTTT. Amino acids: CASSKPRGRGQPQHF.